This entry lists 21 T cell receptor beta chains sequenced from one sample in a study of radiation and T cells in renal cell carcinoma. Here immunoSEQ multiplex PCR was the method, and the copy in TCRdb shows in-frame clones only, minus some. The sample consists of around 77,000 clones, around four fifths of them appearing once. Time point here: blood 4 weeks post-SBRT, at nephrectomy. Treatment meaning: 15 Gy SBRT to primary tumor, nephrectomy 4 weeks later. The sample here was blood, taken from a patient whose treatment included radiotherapy and nephrectomy. The receptors shown here come from a woman aged 55-70 years with renal cell carcinoma.

The chain is built from TRBV9 and TRBJ1-6; 7 positions match TRBD1. CDR3 size: 15 residues. Losses at the gene ends were 0 bases for V and 9 bases for J; bases not matched to a gene: 6. Germline V CDR1 and CDR2: SGDLS, YYNGEE. The CDR3 nucleotides are TGTGCCAGCAGCGTAGCTTGGGACAGCATTTCACCCCTCCACTTT. It yields the protein CASSVAWDSISPLHF. Based on the CDR3 plus reference TRBV9 and TRBJ1-6, the full variable domain is DSGVTQTPKHLITATGQRVTLRCSPRSGDLSVYWYQQSLDQGLQFLIQYYNGEERAKGNILERFSAQQFPDLHSELNLSSLELGDSALYFCASSVAWDSISPLHFGNGTRLTVT.

The V and J genes are TRBV5-1 and TRBJ2-5, with 7 bases fitting TRBD1. Germline lookup yields CDR1 SGHRS and CDR2 YFSETQ. This CDR3 is 15 amino acids long. Losses at the gene ends were 5 bases for V and 2 bases for J; bases not matched to a gene: 9. This CDR3 is CASRPTGSGQETQYF. CDR3 nucleotide sequence: TGCGCCAGCAGGCCGACAGGGAGCGGTCAAGAGACCCAGTACTTC.

This chain connects TRBV18 to TRBJ1-2; possibly TRBD1 for D (5 bases). From germline, CDR1 is KGHSH and CDR2 LQKENI. V gave up 2 bases and J gave up 2 bases, with 15 bases separating them. This CDR3 has 16 amino acids. Written as DNA, the CDR3 is TGTGCCAGCTCACCATCATTCGGGACGGAGAACTATGGCTACACCTTC. The encoded protein is CASSPSFGTENYGYTF.

Only a few counts were recorded for this clone. The V call is TRBV4-1, the J call TRBJ1-1, with a possible D match to TRBD1 (5 bases). Trimming removed 6 bases from V and 2 bases from J, with 16 bases in between. Germline CDR1 reads MGHRA; CDR2 reads YSYEKL. The CDR3 covers 15 residues. CDR3 sequence (DNA): TGCGCCAGCAGGGGGCAAGACCCTCGAAACACTGAAGCTTTCTTT. As protein: CASRGQDPRNTEAFF.

CDR3 nucleotides: TGCAGCGTAGAACAGGGTAGTGAAGCTTTCTTT. This encodes CSVEQGSEAFF. The V call is TRBV29-1, the J call TRBJ1-1; TRBD1 is a possible D gene (6 bases). The V and J ends lost 6 bases and 7 bases respectively, with 12 bases between them. This CDR3 has 11 residues. Germline V CDR1 and CDR2: SQVTM, ANQGSEA.

This chain connects TRBV11-1 to TRBJ1-1, with D possibly being TRBD1 (6 bases). With 1 base removed from V and 4 bases from J, the gap between germline ends came to 7 bases. CDR1 and CDR2 from the germline V gene are SGHAT and FQDESV (reference sequence). The CDR3 contains 13 residues. The CDR3 loop reads CASSLEGGTEAFF. The CDR3 DNA reads as TGTGCCAGCAGCTTAGAAGGGGGCACTGAAGCTTTCTTT.

The rearrangement links TRBV2 to TRBJ2-2; TRBD1 or TRBD2 may be the D gene (5 bases each). The V end lost 5 bases, the J end lost 4 bases, and 14 bases lay between the germline ends. The CDR3 loop spans 15 amino acids. CDR1 SNHLY and CDR2 FYNNEI come from the germline V gene. The CDR3 coding sequence is TGTGCCAGCAGTAACTCCGGGGCTGGCACCGGGGAGCTGTTTTTT. It specifies CASSNSGAGTGELFF.

CDR3 amino acids: CASSVAPNYGYTF. The CDR3 bases are TGTGCCAGCAGCGTAGCCCCTAACTATGGCTACACCTTC. The gene calls are TRBV9 and TRBJ1-2, with D hard to call. With 0 bases removed from V and 0 bases from J, the gap between germline ends came to 3 bases. The CDR3 has 13 amino acids. The germline V gene has CDR1 SGDLS and CDR2 YYNGEE.

The CDR3, as DNA: TGTGCCAGCAGCCCGGGACAGGGTTTGGGGAACACTGAAGCTTTCTTT. Translation: CASSPGQGLGNTEAFF. V gene TRBV7-9 combines with J gene TRBJ1-1, with 9 bases that match TRBD1. V was clipped by 5 bases and J by 1 base; unmatched bases: 8. Germline CDR1 and CDR2: SEHNR and FQNEAQ (reference sequence). This CDR3 comprises 16 residues.

This rearrangement joins TRBV7-9 to TRBJ1-2; D gene ambiguous. Trimming shortened V by 5 bases and J by 4 bases, and 23 bases separated the two germline ends. The CDR3 sequence is 17 residues long. Germline V lookup: CDR1 SEHNR, CDR2 FQNEAQ (reference sequence). CDR3 DNA: TGTGCCAGCAGCCAACTAGACATTACGGTCGGATCCTATGGCTACACCTTC. Its protein product is CASSQLDITVGSYGYTF.

The chain combines TRBV5-4 with TRBJ2-3; D remains ambiguous. CDR1 and CDR2 from the germline V gene are SGHNT and YYREEE (reference sequence). Trimming removed 5 bases at V and 2 bases at J, with 9 bases between. This CDR3 region has 13 residues. The CDR3 here is CASSWGATDTQYF. The CDR3 DNA reads TGTGCCAGCAGTTGGGGTGCCACAGATACGCAGTATTTT.

V usage is TRBV11-2 and J usage is TRBJ1-2; 7 bases line up with TRBD1. Germline values: CDR1 SGHAT, CDR2 FQNNGV. The trim removed 5 bases at V and 8 bases at J, leaving 17 bases unmatched. The CDR3 spans 16 residues. CDR3 protein: CASSAIQGQTYGGYTF. CDR3 nucleotides: TGTGCCAGCAGCGCAATCCAGGGACAGACCTATGGAGGCTACACCTTC.

V gene TRBV27 combines with J gene TRBJ2-1, with 9 bases matching TRBD2. The CDR3 has 15 amino acids. V gave up 6 bases and J gave up 8 bases; unmatched junction bases: 11. Germline lookup yields CDR1 MNHEY and CDR2 SMNVEV (reference sequence). The CDR3 nucleotides read TGTGCCAGCAGGCCGGGACTAGCAGAGGGACATGAGCAGTTCTTC. Encoded protein: CASRPGLAEGHEQFF.

This clone appeared a single time. This chain joins TRBV6-5 and TRBJ2-4, with D possibly being TRBD1 or TRBD2 (6 bases each). Trimming left V 0 bases short and J 12 bases short, with 12 bases between. Germline CDR1 is MNHEY and CDR2 is SVGAGI. CDR3 length: 13 amino acids. CDR3 nucleotides: TGTGCCAGCAGTTACTCGAGGGGGGAAACTCAGTACTTC. As protein: CASSYSRGETQYF.

To note about this clone: An end of the junction does not agree with germline; a read error may underlie this. The chain employs TRBV28 and TRBJ1-2, with no clear D. Germline CDR1 and CDR2: MDHEN and SYDVKM. The CDR3 length is 13 residues. CDR3 loop: CASGLLTDYGYTF. Written as DNA, the CDR3 is TGTGCCAGCGGTTTGTTAACGGACTATGGCTACACCTTC.

This clone was recorded once. This sequence joins TRBV5-8 and TRBJ1-6; unclear D gene. This CDR3 has 14 amino acids. Germline V gene lookup returns CDR1 SGHTS and CDR2 YDEGEE. V was pared by 3 bases and J by 5 bases, with 9 bases between. CDR3 region: CASSSRAHNSPLHF. CDR3 nucleotides: TGTGCCAGCAGCTCACGGGCCCATAATTCACCCCTCCACTTT.

V gene TRBV5-6 combines with J gene TRBJ1-5; no reliable D call. Trimming removed 3 bases at V and 2 bases at J, with 12 bases between. The CDR3 runs 15 residues. CDR1 SGHDT and CDR2 YYEEEE come from the germline V gene. The CDR3: CASSSWPGGNQPQHF. The CDR3 coding sequence is TGTGCCAGCAGCTCCTGGCCCGGGGGCAATCAGCCCCAGCATTTT.

The chain employs TRBV6-4 and TRBJ2-1, with 8 bases matching TRBD2. Germline CDR1 is MRHNA and CDR2 is SNTAGT. The CDR3 covers 13 residues. The junction had 7 bases not matched to a gene; V was cut back by 5 bases and J by 10 bases. The CDR3 loop reads CASSRSSGLEQFF. The CDR3 DNA reads as TGTGCCAGCAGTCGATCTAGCGGGCTCGAGCAGTTCTTC.

The CDR3 is CASSVAQGDQPQHF. CDR3 coding DNA: TGTGCCAGCAGCGTAGCACAGGGTGATCAGCCCCAGCATTTT. The chain combines TRBV9 with TRBJ1-5, with D perhaps TRBD1 (6 bases). The ends were cut back, 0 bases at V and 5 bases at J, with 9 bases in the middle. The CDR3 consists of 14 residues. Per germline, CDR1 SGDLS and CDR2 YYNGEE.

The J gene is TRBJ1-1, the V gene TRBV6-4, with a possible D match to TRBD1 (5 bases). V was clipped by 3 bases and J by 8 bases, with 7 bases between them. The CDR3 is 11 residues long. Germline V CDR1 and CDR2: MRHNA, SNTAGT. CDR3 region: CASSDGGEAFF. The CDR3 DNA follows: TGTGCCAGCAGTGATGGGGGGGAAGCTTTCTTT.

V gene TRBV5-1 combines with J gene TRBJ2-1; D uncertain. The CDR3 covers 14 residues. V was clipped by 2 bases and J by 3 bases, with 9 bases between them. Germline CDR1 reads SGHRS; CDR2 reads YFSETQ. The CDR3 spells CASSFESLYNEQFF. The CDR3 region has the DNA TGCGCCAGCAGCTTCGAATCCCTCTACAATGAGCAGTTCTTC.